A single sample is the source of the 10 T cell receptor beta chains below, sequenced in a study of blood T cells in healthy people across ages. The second PCR ran about 7 to 12 cycles with a sample-barcoded 5' primer and J-beta primers. TCRdb recomputed calls from the 5' RACE reads with MiXCR, one row per CDR3 protein. The sample yields over 700,000 distinct CDR3 sequences, about 53% seen once. Sequences were obtained from blood. These receptors originate from a man older than 75 in good health.

This chain links TRBV6-6 with TRBJ2-7; tentatively, D is TRBD1 (6 bases). The CDR3 loop spans 12 amino acids. Germline assignment: CDR1 MNHNY and CDR2 SVGAGI (reference sequence). The V end was cut by 5 bases, the J end by 3 bases, with 8 bases between. The DNA of the CDR3 is TGTGCCAGCAGTCCAGGGGACTACGAGCAGTACTTC. It encodes CASSPGDYEQYF.

This clonotype turned up a few times. CDR3 amino acids: CSAGLGGEQFF. CDR3 sequence (DNA): TGCAGCGCCGGTCTGGGAGGTGAGCAGTTCTTC. V usage is TRBV29-1 and J usage is TRBJ2-1; D may be TRBD2 (6 bases). This CDR3 spans 11 amino acids. Germline V gene data show CDR1 as SQVTM and CDR2 as ANQGSEA. V was cut by 7 bases and J by 9 bases, with 13 bases left in between.

To note about this clonotype: Germline and junction disagree at one end, which may indicate a read error. This rearrangement joins TRBV27 to TRBJ2-7; 7 nucleotides line up with TRBD2. Gene TRBJ2-1 matches the end of the DNA better, so the J call may be wrong. Per the germline V gene, CDR1 is MNHEY and CDR2 is SMNVEV (reference sequence). CDR3 length: 15 amino acids. CDR3 region: CASSFGSGPYDEQFF. The CDR3 nucleotides read TGTGCCAGCAGTTTCGGTAGCGGGCCCTACGATGAGCAGTTCTTC.

J is TRBJ2-7 and V is TRBV20-1; 14 positions match TRBD2. CDR1 is DFQATT and CDR2 is SNEGSKA in the germline V gene (reference sequence). The V and J ends lost 5 bases and 4 bases, in that order; junction bases with no gene match: 7. The CDR3 loop spans 15 amino acids. CDR3 sequence: CSAGGLAGDGYEQYF. As DNA, the CDR3 is TGCAGTGCTGGGGGACTAGCGGGAGATGGGTACGAGCAGTACTTC.

The chain recombines TRBV7-9 with TRBJ1-4; a weak D match, TRBD1 (5 bases). The CDR3 spans 15 residues. Germline V gene sequence: CDR1 SEHNR, CDR2 FQNEAQ (reference sequence). The V end was cut by 5 bases, the J end by 5 bases, with 15 bases between. The DNA for the CDR3 is TGTGCCAGCAGCCTTCGGGACGGGAGCAATGAAAAACTGTTTTTT. Protein: CASSLRDGSNEKLFF.

A few counts support this clonotype. The chain uses TRBV14 and TRBJ2-1; TRBD1 agrees at 10 bases. Germline assignment: CDR1 SGHDN and CDR2 FVKESK. Unmatched junction bases numbered 8, after V lost 6 bases and J lost 3 bases. CDR3 length equals 16 residues. CDR3 loop: CASRKSGTGDYNEQFF. CDR3 DNA sequence: TGTGCCAGCAGAAAGTCCGGGACAGGGGACTACAATGAGCAGTTCTTC. Together with reference TRBV14 and TRBJ2-1, the CDR3 gives the full variable domain: EAGVTQFPSHSVIEKGQTVTLRCDPISGHDNLYWYRRVMGKEIKFLLHFVKESKQDESGMPNNRFLAERTGGTYSTLKVQPAELEDSGVYFCASRKSGTGDYNEQFFGPGTRLTVL.

The J gene is TRBJ2-5, the V gene TRBV27, with D unclear. Germline assignment: CDR1 MNHEY and CDR2 SMNVEV (reference sequence). V lost 4 bases, J lost 2 bases, and 14 bases lay in between. The CDR3 extends over 15 amino acids. CDR3 DNA: TGTGCCAGCAGTTCGGCTTCGGCGCAACAAGAGACCCAGTACTTC. It specifies CASSSASAQQETQYF.

The rearrangement links TRBV25-1 to TRBJ2-1; D perhaps matches TRBD2 (6 bases). The V end lost 2 bases, the J end lost 2 bases, and 10 bases lay between the germline ends. The germline gives CDR1 MGHDK, CDR2 SYGVNS. The CDR3 consists of 15 residues. The CDR3 loop reads CASSEPGVAYNEQFF. CDR3 sequence (DNA): TGTGCCAGCAGTGAACCGGGAGTTGCCTACAATGAGCAGTTCTTC.

This clonotype was seen at least ten times. The rearrangement links TRBV24-1 to TRBJ2-1, with 9 bases that match TRBD2. Germline V lookup: CDR1 KGHDR, CDR2 SFDVKD. V gave up 3 bases and J gave up 3 bases; unmatched junction bases: 11. This CDR3 has 18 residues. In nucleotides, the CDR3 is TGTGCCACCAGTGATCCCACTTCGACTAGCGGCCACTACAATGAGCAGTTCTTC. Encoded protein: CATSDPTSTSGHYNEQFF.

The chain employs TRBV2 and TRBJ2-7; TRBD1 matches at 7 bases. Germline values: CDR1 SNHLY, CDR2 FYNNEI. Losses at the gene ends were 6 bases for V and 6 bases for J; bases not matched to a gene: 5. This CDR3 has 12 residues. CDR3 DNA sequence: TGTGCCAGCAGGGACAGGCGGCGCGAGCAGTACTTC. This translates into CASRDRRREQYF.